Reported below is one T cell receptor (beta chain). The antigen remains unidentified. The sample belongs to a study of STAT5B mutations in CD4+ large granular lymphocyte leukemia. Whole-study findings and limits: Main leukemic clonotypes were patient-specific, but 20% to 25% appeared at low frequency elsewhere.

Sequencing was at survey level. TCRdb's table, derived via immunoSEQ multiplex PCR, lists solely in-frame clones and lacks some. This sample has around 29,000 clones, with just under 80% found just once. Deletions cut 0 bases from V and 2 bases from J, with 13 bases between. This CDR3 comprises 16 residues. Looked up from germline, CDR1 is SGHTA and CDR2 is FQGNSA. This clonotype was obtained from a human donor in good health. Material for sequencing was CD4+ T cells from blood buffy coats. V gene TRBV7-2 combines with J gene TRBJ2-5, with a tentative D call TRBD2 (6 bases). In nucleotides, the CDR3 is TGTGCCAGCAGCTTAGCGTTGGGACTGAAACAAGAGACCCAGTACTTC. Translated, it gives CASSLALGLKQETQYF.